This T cell receptor beta chain was identified during a study of blood T cell repertoires in COVID-19. Per the original methods: How many nucleated cells were present was estimated from reference gene primer amplification. Data came from immunoSEQ multiplex PCR; TCRdb stores just in-frame clones and leaves some out. From that table come the V and J calls and clone size; the DNA was used to work out D and trimming. The sample carries approximately 230,000 clones, approximately 90% recorded once. This CDR3 spans 14 amino acids. Trimming took 3 bases from V and 1 from J, leaving 10 bases between them. Germline V gene sequence: CDR1 KGHSH, CDR2 LQKENI.

The receptor's source is a woman aged 25-40 years with acute COVID-19. The chain links TRBV18 to TRBJ2-7, with no clear D. Sample: PBMCs or T cells enriched from blood (not recorded which). The CDR3 spells CASSPTTASYEQYF. The CDR3 coding sequence is TGTGCCAGCTCACCGACAACGGCTTCCTACGAGCAGTACTTC.